The 31 T cell receptor beta chains below were found in one sample sequenced in a study of Graves' ophthalmopathy and Graves' hyperthyroidism. CDR3 regions of TCR beta were amplified from RNA transcripts. An initial RT-PCR round employing HTBI primers preceded a second-round multiplex PCR. TCRdb independently ran MiXCR on the multiplex PCR reads; one entry per CDR3 protein. The sample has hundreds of thousands of distinct CDR3 sequences, under 25% seen once. The sequencing sample was made of peripheral blood. These receptors were taken from a woman aged 18-35 years with stable Graves' hyperthyroidism.

The table lists this clonotype with many counts. The chain couples TRBV6-1 to TRBJ2-4; 8 bases match TRBD1. V trimming: 3 bases; J trimming: 7 bases; junction bases outside the gene matches: 8. This CDR3 spans 15 amino acids. Germline assignment: CDR1 MNHNS and CDR2 SASEGT. CDR3 nucleotide sequence: TGTGCCAGCAGTGAGGTGGACAGGGTGTCTAACATTCAGTACTTC. This codes for CASSEVDRVSNIQYF.

This clonotype was observed at least ten times. V and J are TRBV6-5 and TRBJ2-2; no firm D call. Germline CDR1 reads MNHEY; CDR2 reads SVGAGI. This CDR3 region has 14 residues. V was trimmed by 4 bases and J by 4 bases, leaving 10 bases between them. This CDR3 reads CASSWERSTGELFF. Here the CDR3 DNA reads TGTGCCAGCAGTTGGGAAAGAAGCACCGGGGAGCTGTTTTTT.

This clonotype showed up many times. V is TRBV6-2 or TRBV6-3 and J is TRBJ2-7, with 10 bases lining up with TRBD2. This CDR3 has 15 amino acids. Germline CDR1 is MNHEY and CDR2 is SVGEGT. The V segment lost 2 bases and the J segment 2 bases; nucleotides outside the gene matches: 3. CDR3 region: CASSYGGLAAYEQYF. The CDR3 DNA sequence: TGTGCCAGCAGTTACGGTGGACTAGCGGCCTACGAGCAGTACTTC.

This clonotype occurred many times. The V and J genes are TRBV7-6 and TRBJ2-2; D is ambiguous. There are 12 residues in the CDR3. Germline CDR1 and CDR2: SGHVS and FNYEAQ. Deletions cut 6 bases from V and 5 bases from J, with 7 bases between. CDR3: CASRSETGELFF. As DNA, the CDR3 is TGTGCCAGCAGGTCTGAGACCGGGGAGCTGTTTTTT. Together with reference TRBV7-6 and TRBJ2-2, the CDR3 gives the full variable domain: GAGVSQSPRYKVTKRGQDVALRCDPISGHVSLYWYRQALGQGPEFLTYFNYEAQQDKSGLPNDRFSAERPEGSISTLTIQRTEQRDSAMYRCASRSETGELFFGEGSRLTVL.

This clonotype was counted between two and nine times. This chain connects TRBV12-3 or TRBV12-4 to TRBJ1-1, with TRBD1 as a possible D gene (5 bases). The V gene lost 5 bases and the J gene lost 0 bases, with 16 bases spanning the gap. The length of the CDR3 is 16 residues. The chain's CDR3 is CASSRPEGRMNTEAFF. For the CDR3, the DNA is TGTGCCAGCAGTCGACCAGAGGGACGAATGAACACTGAAGCTTTCTTT.

This clonotype was picked up a small number of times. The gene calls are TRBV24-1 and TRBJ2-4, with 9 nucleotides matching TRBD1. The CDR3 totals 14 residues. Germline-derived CDR1 and CDR2 are KGHDR and SFDVKD. Germline trimming cut 4 bases from V and 8 bases from J; bases unmatched to any gene: 5. CDR3 bases: TGTGCCACCAGTGACGCCGACAGGGGGGACATTCAGTACTTC. Translated, it gives CATSDADRGDIQYF.

This clonotype was observed many times. This chain uses TRBV6-5 with TRBJ2-5; D is undetermined. There are 13 residues in the CDR3. The germline V and J ends were trimmed by 0 bases and 5 bases, with 7 bases remaining between them. Germline loops: CDR1 MNHEY, CDR2 SVGAGI. CDR3 DNA sequence: TGTGCCAGCAGTTACTCCAAAAGGGAGACCCAGTACTTC. It codes for CASSYSKRETQYF.

This clonotype was picked up many times. The rearrangement uses TRBV20-1 and TRBJ2-5, with TRBD2 identical over 7 bases. This CDR3 is 13 amino acids long. After removal of 5 bases from V and 7 bases from J, the junction contained 10 bases not matched to a gene. The germline V gene encodes CDR1 DFQATT and CDR2 SNEGSKA (reference sequence). The CDR3 DNA follows: TGCAGTGCTTCCAGGGAGGGCCCTGGGACCCAGTACTTC. Amino acid sequence: CSASREGPGTQYF.

Many counts were recorded for this clonotype. The rearrangement uses TRBV6-1 and TRBJ1-2; D is ambiguous. The CDR3 totals 15 residues. Looked up from germline, CDR1 is MNHNS and CDR2 is SASEGT. V lost 6 bases and J 5 bases, leaving 19 bases between the germline ends. For the CDR3, the DNA is TGTGCCAGCAGGGAGGCCTCGGTTGGGAATTATGGCTACACCTTC. It codes for CASREASVGNYGYTF.

This clonotype was recorded at least ten times. The J gene is TRBJ1-3, the V gene TRBV28; 10 bases agree with TRBD1. This CDR3 has 15 residues. V lost 7 bases to trimming and J lost 3 bases; unmatched junction nucleotides: 6. Germline assignment: CDR1 MDHEN and CDR2 SYDVKM. The CDR3 spells CASNLDRGSGNTIYF. The CDR3 DNA reads TGTGCCAGCAACTTGGACAGGGGGAGTGGAAACACCATATATTTT.

This clonotype was seen repeatedly, ten times or more. The chain carries TRBV12-3 or TRBV12-4 and TRBJ1-3; 8 bases match TRBD1. V lost 5 bases, J lost 3 bases, and 12 bases stayed unmatched. This CDR3 is built from 17 residues. CDR3 amino acids: CASSLPPQGASGNTIYF. Written as DNA, the CDR3 is TGTGCCAGCAGTCTCCCCCCTCAGGGGGCAAGTGGAAACACCATATATTTT.

This clonotype has a count of ten or more. This chain connects TRBV28 to TRBJ2-5; D is possibly TRBD1 (5 bases). The CDR3 runs 14 residues. The V end was cut by 7 bases, the J end by 7 bases, with 19 bases between. In germline, CDR1 is MDHEN, CDR2 SYDVKM. The CDR3 DNA reads TGTGCCAGCAACACCCAAGGGGAATCGTGGACCCAGTACTTC. This gives the protein CASNTQGESWTQYF.

This clonotype appeared many times. The V and J genes are TRBV15 and TRBJ1-1; D not certain. The CDR3 consists of 13 residues. Germline V lookup: CDR1 LNHNV, CDR2 YYDKDF (reference sequence). Trimming left V 1 base short and J 8 bases short, with 11 bases between. This CDR3 is CATSRARGTEAFF. The CDR3 DNA reads TGTGCCACCAGCAGAGCCCGGGGAACCGAAGCTTTCTTT.

This clonotype was found many times. V is TRBV2 and J is TRBJ2-7; no definite D call. The CDR3 extends over 13 amino acids. The ends were cut back, 6 bases at V and 7 bases at J, with 16 bases in the middle. Germline-derived CDR1 and CDR2 are SNHLY and FYNNEI. The CDR3 DNA follows: TGTGCCAGCAGCCCGGTTGGGTTCAGGGAGCAGTACTTC. Translation gives CASSPVGFREQYF.

This clonotype has at least ten counts. The chain combines TRBV10-3 with TRBJ2-7; tentatively, D is TRBD1 (6 bases). Per the germline V gene, CDR1 is ENHRY and CDR2 is SYGVKD. The germline V and J ends were trimmed by 6 bases and 3 bases, with 12 bases remaining between them. The CDR3 sequence is 13 residues long. CDR3 nucleotide sequence: TGTGCCATCAGGCAAGACAGGATCTACGAGCAGTACTTC. Protein sequence: CAIRQDRIYEQYF.

This clonotype was recorded at least ten times. In DNA form, the CDR3 reads TGCAGTGCGGGGGGACGGCTGTATCAGCCCCAGCATTTT. Amino acids: CSAGGRLYQPQHF. V gene TRBV20-1 combines with J gene TRBJ1-5; D may be TRBD1 (5 bases). This CDR3 contains 13 residues. Per germline, CDR1 DFQATT and CDR2 SNEGSKA (reference sequence). Trimming left V 6 bases short and J 5 bases short, with 14 bases between.

This clonotype has ten or more counts. Germline and junction disagree at one end, which may indicate a read error. The chain combines TRBV24-1 with TRBJ2-5; TRBD1 might be the D (5 bases). Germline V gene data show CDR1 as KGHDR and CDR2 as SFDVKD. There are 12 residues in the CDR3. In DNA form, the CDR3 reads TGTGCCACCAGTGATTTGAGGGGCCAAGATTTCTTC. It codes for CATSDLRGQDFF.

Only a few counts were recorded for this clonotype. The chain joins TRBV19 to TRBJ2-7, with TRBD2 identical over 8 bases. The CDR3 covers 14 residues. Germline assignment: CDR1 LNHDA and CDR2 SQIVND (reference sequence). V was clipped by 7 bases and J by 2 bases; unmatched bases: 7. The CDR3 region is CASTERECPYEQYF. The DNA for the CDR3 is TGTGCCAGTACGGAGCGGGAGTGTCCCTACGAGCAGTACTTC.

There are many counts of this clonotype. Here the CDR3 DNA reads TGTGCCAGCATGCCAGGGTCGAGTACTGAAGCTTTCTTT. It codes for CASMPGSSTEAFF. This chain joins TRBV6-1 and TRBJ1-1; a possible D gene is TRBD1 (5 bases). Trimming removed 7 bases at V and 5 bases at J, with 14 bases between. The CDR3 consists of 13 residues. CDR1 and CDR2 (germline): MNHNS, SASEGT.

This clonotype was counted ten times or more. The V and J genes are TRBV12-3 or TRBV12-4 and TRBJ2-2; 13 bases match TRBD2. The J segment lost 1 base and the V segment lost 10 bases, leaving 6 bases of the junction unmatched. This CDR3 has 16 residues. The CDR3 DNA is TGTGCCAACGGGGGACTAGCGGGACAGAACACCGGGGAGCTGTTTTTT. Translating it yields CANGGLAGQNTGELFF.

Ten or more counts support this clonotype. This chain joins TRBV12-3 or TRBV12-4 and TRBJ1-5; perhaps TRBD1 as D (6 bases). The V end lost 4 bases, the J end lost 2 bases, and 15 bases lay between the germline ends. The CDR3 totals 16 residues. CDR3 coding DNA: TGTGCCAGCAGTTATAGTGCCAGGGGAGGCAATCAGCCCCAGCATTTT. This gives the protein CASSYSARGGNQPQHF.

The J gene is TRBJ2-7, the V gene TRBV18; perhaps TRBD2 as D (6 bases). V lost 3 bases and J 3 bases, leaving 15 bases between the germline ends. In germline, CDR1 is KGHSH, CDR2 LQKENI. CDR3 length: 15 amino acids. The CDR3 nucleotides read TGTGCCAGCTCACCCGCCGGGAGAGGGTACTACGAGCAGTACTTC. Translation: CASSPAGRGYYEQYF.

Ten or more counts support this clonotype. The chain carries TRBV6-5 and TRBJ1-2; 8 bases line up with TRBD1. In germline, CDR1 is MNHEY, CDR2 SVGAGI. The CDR3 is 14 residues long. V was pared by 3 bases and J by 5 bases, with 5 bases of the junction left unmatched. The CDR3 spells CASSYQGARYGYTF. CDR3 DNA sequence: TGTGCCAGCAGTTATCAGGGGGCGAGATATGGCTACACCTTC.

This clonotype showed up many times. CDR3 region: CASTPTGFSNQPQHF. CDR3 DNA sequence: TGTGCCAGCACCCCGACAGGATTTAGCAATCAGCCCCAGCATTTT. The rearrangement joins TRBV6-1 to TRBJ1-5; D possibly corresponds to TRBD1 (6 bases). The CDR3 is made up of 15 amino acids. Germline V gene data show CDR1 as MNHNS and CDR2 as SASEGT. Trimming left V 7 bases short and J 0 bases short, with 13 bases between.

This clonotype showed up many times. This sequence joins TRBV28 and TRBJ1-5; no clear D. CDR1 and CDR2 from the germline V gene are MDHEN and SYDVKM. V was cut by 2 bases and J by 7 bases, with 12 bases left in between. The CDR3 extends over 14 amino acids. For the CDR3, the DNA is TGTGCCAGCAGTTTAGGGCAGGAGGAACAGCCCCAGCATTTT. It is translated as CASSLGQEEQPQHF.

The chain couples TRBV6-1 to TRBJ2-5; the D gene is possibly TRBD1 (5 bases). The CDR3 is 14 residues long. V was cut by 0 bases and J by 3 bases, with 8 bases left in between. The V gene's germline CDR1 is MNHNS and CDR2 SASEGT. CDR3 in DNA: TGTGCCAGCAGTGAAGCAGGGGTCAAAGAGACCCAGTACTTC. Translating gives CASSEAGVKETQYF.

The chain has TRBV4-2 and TRBJ2-5; 8 bases line up with TRBD2. CDR1 LGHNA and CDR2 YNFKEQ come from the germline V gene. The CDR3 extends over 17 amino acids. V was clipped by 0 bases and J by 5 bases; unmatched bases: 11. CDR3 sequence reads: CASSQDWVGGGPETQYF. The CDR3 DNA is TGTGCCAGCAGCCAAGATTGGGTTGGCGGGGGGCCGGAGACCCAGTACTTC.

This clonotype was detected ten times or more. V is TRBV20-1 and J is TRBJ1-1; no clear D gene. There are 13 residues in the CDR3. The germline CDR1 and CDR2 sequences are DFQATT and SNEGSKA (reference sequence). The V gene lost 7 bases and the J gene lost 2 bases, with 14 bases spanning the gap. This CDR3 is CSVPSGGNTEAFF. The CDR3 DNA reads as TGCAGTGTTCCCTCAGGAGGTAACACTGAAGCTTTCTTT.

This clonotype was seen at least ten times. Germline is not matched at one junction end, which may reflect a read error. The V call is TRBV5-1, the J call TRBJ1-1; no clear D gene. The CDR3 spans 13 residues. Per germline, CDR1 SGHRS and CDR2 YFSETQ. This CDR3 reads CASSYDGNSEAFF. CDR3 in DNA: TGCGCCAGCAGCTATGACGGAAACAGTGAAGCTTTCTTT.

The chain links TRBV20-1 to TRBJ1-1; D perhaps matches TRBD1 (6 bases). The CDR3 consists of 10 residues. Germline loops: CDR1 DFQATT, CDR2 SNEGSKA (reference sequence). CDR3 amino acids: CRTGNTEAFF. CDR3 coding DNA: TGCAGGACAGGGAACACTGAAGCTTTCTTT.

The genes are TRBV2 and TRBJ2-5; D is perhaps TRBD1 (6 bases). This CDR3 region has 15 residues. CDR1 and CDR2 (germline): SNHLY, FYNNEI. Trimming took off 5 bases at V and 1 base at J, with 14 bases between the two ends. This CDR3 reads CASSNPGHRQETQYF. The DNA of the CDR3 is TGTGCCAGCAGTAATCCGGGACACCGCCAAGAGACCCAGTACTTC.